The 7 T cell receptor beta chains given below trace back to one sample, sequenced in a study of blood T cell repertoires in COVID-19. The data were produced by immunoSEQ multiplex PCR, yet TCRdb's version contains in-frame clones alone and is incomplete. Of about 210,000 clones in the sample, about 91% are singletons; the top ten hold around 1.5%. The sample consisted of peripheral blood. These receptors came from a man between 18 and 29 years old with active or convalescent COVID-19.

The chain employs TRBV5-1 and TRBJ1-4; D is undetermined. V was pared by 2 bases and J by 0 bases, with 11 bases between. CDR3 length: 16 residues. Germline V gene sequence: CDR1 SGHRS, CDR2 YFSETQ. The CDR3 region has the DNA TGCGCCAGCAGCTTTAGTTCTGTAGCAACTAATGAAAAACTGTTTTTT. This sequence encodes CASSFSSVATNEKLFF. Full variable domain (rest looked up from reference TRBV5-1 and TRBJ1-4): KAGVTQTPRYLIKTRGQQVTLSCSPISGHRSVSWYQQTPGQGLQFLFEYFSETQRNKGNFPGRFSGRQFSNSRSEMNVSTLELGDSALYLCASSFSSVATNEKLFFGSGTQLSVL.

This chain connects TRBV27 to TRBJ1-1; possibly TRBD1 for D (5 bases). CDR3 length: 16 residues. Trimming removed 1 base from V and 3 bases from J, with 15 bases in between. Per the germline V gene, CDR1 is MNHEY and CDR2 is SMNVEV (reference sequence). The chain's CDR3 is CASSLLGQGGDTEAFF. DNA for the CDR3: TGTGCCAGCAGTTTATTGGGCCAGGGCGGGGACACTGAAGCTTTCTTT.

The V gene is TRBV10-3, the J gene TRBJ1-5; D may be TRBD1 (5 bases). V lost 2 bases and J 1 base, leaving 9 bases between the germline ends. Germline CDR1 reads ENHRY; CDR2 reads SYGVKD. This CDR3 contains 15 residues. CDR3 nucleotide sequence: TGTGCCATCAGTGAGGGAGGGACCAGCAATCAGCCCCAGCATTTT. As protein: CAISEGGTSNQPQHF.

The rearrangement joins TRBV5-6 to TRBJ2-7; maybe TRBD2 (5 bases). Germline lookup yields CDR1 SGHDT and CDR2 YYEEEE. This CDR3 spans 15 amino acids. V shed 2 bases and J shed 0 bases, with 12 bases lying between them. The CDR3 DNA follows: TGTGCCAGCAGCTTAGCGGCTATAAGCTCCTACGAGCAGTACTTC. Its translation is CASSLAAISSYEQYF.

The V and J genes are TRBV9 and TRBJ2-7, with D possibly TRBD2 on 7 matching bases. V was shortened by 0 bases and J by 3 bases, with 13 bases between the two germline ends. Germline CDR1 SGDLS, CDR2 YYNGEE. The CDR3 is 15 amino acids. This CDR3 reads CASSVAAGAGYEQYF. DNA of the CDR3: TGTGCCAGCAGCGTAGCCGCGGGGGCCGGCTACGAGCAGTACTTC.

The gene calls are TRBV7-7 and TRBJ2-5, with D perhaps TRBD2 (5 bases). Germline V gives CDR1 SSHAT, CDR2 FNYEAQ (reference sequence). The CDR3 is 15 amino acids. V was shortened by 5 bases and J by 1 base, with 14 bases between the two germline ends. CDR3: CASSPGERTQETQYF. The CDR3 DNA sequence: TGTGCCAGCAGCCCCGGGGAAAGGACCCAAGAGACCCAGTACTTC.

The rearrangement uses TRBV4-1 and TRBJ2-2; TRBD2 matches 7 bases. CDR1 MGHRA and CDR2 YSYEKL come from the germline V gene. V lost 1 base and J lost 4; bases outside the gene matches: 6. The CDR3 has 16 amino acids. The chain's CDR3 is CASSQVAASGTGELFF. The CDR3, as DNA: TGCGCCAGCAGCCAAGTCGCGGCTAGCGGCACCGGGGAGCTGTTTTTT.